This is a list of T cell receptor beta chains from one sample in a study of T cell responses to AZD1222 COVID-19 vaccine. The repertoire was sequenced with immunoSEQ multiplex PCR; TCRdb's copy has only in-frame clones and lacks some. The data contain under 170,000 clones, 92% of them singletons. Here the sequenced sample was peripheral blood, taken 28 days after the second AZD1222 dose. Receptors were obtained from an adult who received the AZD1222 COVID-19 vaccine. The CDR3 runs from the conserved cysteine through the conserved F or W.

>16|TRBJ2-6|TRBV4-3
CASSPRPSSGANVLTF
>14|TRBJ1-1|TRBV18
CASSPQGGNTEAFF
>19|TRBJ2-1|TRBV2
CASREKTSLGQGVYNEQFF
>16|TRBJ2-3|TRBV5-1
CASSTGAGASTDTQYF
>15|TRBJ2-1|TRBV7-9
CASSPALVAYNEQFF
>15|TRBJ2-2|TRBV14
CASSQLAGGAGELFF
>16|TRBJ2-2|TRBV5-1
CASSPGLAANTGELFF
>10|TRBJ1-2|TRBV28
CASSSGETEF
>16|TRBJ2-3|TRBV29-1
CSVPSIRGLGTDTQYF
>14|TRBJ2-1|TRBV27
CASKPVREYNEQFF
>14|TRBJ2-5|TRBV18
CASSPGPILGTQYF
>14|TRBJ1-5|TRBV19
CASSVSHSNQPQHF
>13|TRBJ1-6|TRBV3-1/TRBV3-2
CASSQDLRSPLHF
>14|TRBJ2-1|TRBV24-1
CATSGGREYNEQFF
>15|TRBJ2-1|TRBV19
CASSIVAGGTHEQFF
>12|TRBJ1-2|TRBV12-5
CASALNSYGYTF
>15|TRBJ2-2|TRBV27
CASSFLGSNTGELFF
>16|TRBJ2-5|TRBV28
CASSKSGTGPQETQYF
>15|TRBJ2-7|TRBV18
CASSPPGLLTYEQYF
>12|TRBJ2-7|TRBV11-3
CASSFTPYEQYF
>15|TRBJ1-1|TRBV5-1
CASSVQGQGGSEAFF
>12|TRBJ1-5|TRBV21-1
CASSKGYQPQHF
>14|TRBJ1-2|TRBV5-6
CASTSRDSNYGYTF
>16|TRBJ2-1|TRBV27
CASSSSGRVTYNEQFF
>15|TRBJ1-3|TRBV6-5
CASSYGLGAGNTIYF
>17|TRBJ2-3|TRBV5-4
CASSLLAGGPGTDTQYF
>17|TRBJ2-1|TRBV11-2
CASSLARGQRAYNEQFF
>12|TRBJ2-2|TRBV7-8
CASRLPRGELFF
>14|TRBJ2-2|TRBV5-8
CASPRGPYTGELFF
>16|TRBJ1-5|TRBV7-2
CASSFEGRFGNQPQHF
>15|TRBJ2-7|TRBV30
CAWNEIAGGHAEQYF